This TCR beta chain stems from a study of T-cell reconstitution after alpha-beta-depleted transplantation in children. During its preparation, the TCRbeta library received unique molecular identifiers. TCRdb re-called the PCR reads with MiXCR, one entry per CDR3 protein. This sample has roughly 500,000 distinct CDR3 sequences, with about 30% found just once. The CDR3 has 14 residues. Germline CDR1 MNHEY, CDR2 SMNVEV (reference sequence). The germline V and J ends were trimmed by 3 bases and 1 base, with 9 bases remaining between them. V and J are TRBV27 and TRBJ1-1; the D is unclear. The sequence derives from a human donor who donated a stem cell graft to a child with aplastic anemia. Material: PBMCs from the stem cell graft donor, obtained from the stem cell graft. CDR3 amino acids: CASSFGVGNTEAFF. The CDR3 nucleotides read TGTGCCAGCAGTTTTGGTGTTGGGAACACTGAAGCTTTCTTT.